This entry is about one TCR beta chain. The data originate from a study of blood T cell repertoires in COVID-19. Study background: Nucleic acid was either cDNA or gDNA, and it came from T cells, B-cell-depleted T cells, or PBMCs.

Original methodology: By means of reference gene primer amplification, nucleated cell counts were estimated. Clones were sequenced by immunoSEQ multiplex PCR, and TCRdb holds only the in-frame ones, with some missing. The V and J calls and clone size are taken from that table; D and trimming were inferred from the DNA. Altogether 100,000 to 150,000 clones are present, about 87% being singletons, with the ten largest covering around a tenth. The sequenced sample was peripheral blood. This sequence was found in a man in his fifties or sixties with acute or convalescent COVID-19.

The CDR3 nucleotides are TGTGCCAGCAGTGAGGACAGGGTATTTATGGCGAACACTGAAGCTTTCTTT. It translates to CASSEDRVFMANTEAFF. The V call is TRBV2, the J call TRBJ1-1, with 8 bases that match TRBD1. The germline V gene has CDR1 SNHLY and CDR2 FYNNEI. CDR3 size: 17 residues. V trimming: 3 bases; J trimming: 1 base; junction bases outside the gene matches: 10.